A single TCR beta chain is shown here with its context. V was pared by 0 bases and J by 4 bases, with 7 bases between. CDR1 is MNHEY, CDR2 SVGAGI, per germline. The CDR3 sequence is 13 residues long. The data derive from a study of cytomegalovirus exposure and HLA in healthy donors. The repertoire was sequenced with immunoSEQ multiplex PCR; TCRdb's copy has only in-frame clones and lacks some. The profile shows about 56,000 clones, roughly 93% of them singletons. The chain carries TRBV6-5 and TRBJ2-7; weak D call: TRBD2 (5 bases). Sample: PBMCs. The TCR sequence derives from a woman between 18 and 29 years old in good health and CMV-seropositive. The CDR3 here is CASSYSGRYEQYF. The CDR3 DNA follows: TGTGCCAGCAGTTACTCGGGGAGATACGAGCAGTACTTC.